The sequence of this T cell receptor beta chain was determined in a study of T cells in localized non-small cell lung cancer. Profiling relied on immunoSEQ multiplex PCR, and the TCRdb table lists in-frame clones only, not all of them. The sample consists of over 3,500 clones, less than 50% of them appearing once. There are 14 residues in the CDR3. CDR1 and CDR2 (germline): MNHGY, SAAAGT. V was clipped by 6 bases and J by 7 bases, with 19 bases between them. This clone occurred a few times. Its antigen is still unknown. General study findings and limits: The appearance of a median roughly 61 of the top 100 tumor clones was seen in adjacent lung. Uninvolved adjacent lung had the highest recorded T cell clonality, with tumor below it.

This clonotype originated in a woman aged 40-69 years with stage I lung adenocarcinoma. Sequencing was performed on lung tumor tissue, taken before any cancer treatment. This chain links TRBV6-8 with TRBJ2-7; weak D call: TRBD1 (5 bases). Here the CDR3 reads CASRKGAPPGEQYF. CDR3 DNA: TGTGCCAGCAGGAAAGGGGCCCCCCCAGGGGAGCAGTACTTC.